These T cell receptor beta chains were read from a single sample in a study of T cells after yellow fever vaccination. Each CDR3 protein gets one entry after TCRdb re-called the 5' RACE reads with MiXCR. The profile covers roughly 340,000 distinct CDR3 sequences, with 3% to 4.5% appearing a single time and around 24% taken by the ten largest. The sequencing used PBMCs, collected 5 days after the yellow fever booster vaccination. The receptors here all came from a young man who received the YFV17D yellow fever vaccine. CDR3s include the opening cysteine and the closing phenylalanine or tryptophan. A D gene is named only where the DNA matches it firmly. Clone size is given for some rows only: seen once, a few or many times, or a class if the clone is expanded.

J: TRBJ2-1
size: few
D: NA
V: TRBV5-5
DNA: TGTGCCAGCAGAAATCTGGGCAGCAATGAGCAGTTCTTC
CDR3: CASRNLGSNEQFF

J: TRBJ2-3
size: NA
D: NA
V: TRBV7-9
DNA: TGTGCAAGCAGCAGGACTGGCGGGGTACGAGATACGCAGTATTTT
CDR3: CASSRTGGVRDTQYF

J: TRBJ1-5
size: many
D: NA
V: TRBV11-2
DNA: TGTGCCAGCAGCTTAAAGGGGTTGAAAGATCAGCCCCAGCATTTT
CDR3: CASSLKGLKDQPQHF

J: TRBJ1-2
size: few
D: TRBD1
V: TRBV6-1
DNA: TGTGCCAGCAACCACAGGGGCGACTATGGCTACACCTTC
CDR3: CASNHRGDYGYTF

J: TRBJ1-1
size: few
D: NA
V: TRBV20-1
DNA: TGCAGTGCTAGTTCAGGCCCATTAAACACTGAAGCTTTCTTT
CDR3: CSASSGPLNTEAFF

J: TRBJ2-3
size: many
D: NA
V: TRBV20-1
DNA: TGCAGTGCTAGAGTTCAACCCGGAGATACGCAGTATTTT
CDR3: CSARVQPGDTQYF

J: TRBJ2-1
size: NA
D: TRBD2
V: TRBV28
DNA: TGTGCCAGCAGTCACTACCTTGGACTAGGCTATGAGCAGTTCTTC
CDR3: CASSHYLGLGYEQFF

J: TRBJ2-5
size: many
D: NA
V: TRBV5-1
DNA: TGCGCCAGCAGCTTGGATATCGAGCGGGAGACCCAGTACTTC
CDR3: CASSLDIERETQYF

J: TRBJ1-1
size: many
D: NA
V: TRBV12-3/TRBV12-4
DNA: TGTGCCAGCAGCTCAACAGCGATGAACACTGAAGCTTTCTTT
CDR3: CASSSTAMNTEAFF

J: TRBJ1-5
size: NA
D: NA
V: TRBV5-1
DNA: TGCGCCAGCAGCTTGGGGACGGATAGACAGCCCCAGCATTTT
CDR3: CASSLGTDRQPQHF

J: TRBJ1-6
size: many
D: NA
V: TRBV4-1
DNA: TGCGCCAGCAGCCAAGGGGCCACCCTTGGGAAGAATAATTCACCCCTCCACTTT
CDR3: CASSQGATLGKNNSPLHF

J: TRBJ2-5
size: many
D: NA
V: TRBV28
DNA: TGTGCCAGCAGTTCCGGGGTCTATGAGACCCAGTACTTC
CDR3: CASSSGVYETQYF

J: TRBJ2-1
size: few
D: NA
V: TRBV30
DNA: TGTGCCTGGAGTGGGATGGGCGGCAATGAGCAGTTCTTC
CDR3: CAWSGMGGNEQFF

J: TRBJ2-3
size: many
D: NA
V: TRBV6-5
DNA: TGTGCCAGCAGTTACACCCCCAGGGGCGGTGGCACAGATACGCAGTATTTT
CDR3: CASSYTPRGGGTDTQYF

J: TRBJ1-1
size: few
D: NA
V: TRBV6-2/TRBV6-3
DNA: TGTGCCAGCAGTCCCCGGTACTTCATGAACACTGAAGCTTTCTTT
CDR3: CASSPRYFMNTEAFF

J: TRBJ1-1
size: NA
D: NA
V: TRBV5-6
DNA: TGTGCCAGCAGCTTACAACTCAGCTTCCCCAGCACTGAAGCTTTCTTT
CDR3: CASSLQLSFPSTEAFF

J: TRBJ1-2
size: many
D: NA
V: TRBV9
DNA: TGTGCCAGCAGCGGCTTGGACGGCGGCTACACCTTC
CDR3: CASSGLDGGYTF

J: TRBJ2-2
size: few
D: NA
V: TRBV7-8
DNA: TGTGCCAGCAGCTTAGGGACACTCACGAACACCGGGGAGCTGTTTTTT
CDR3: CASSLGTLTNTGELFF

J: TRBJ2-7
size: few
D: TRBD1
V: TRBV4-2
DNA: TGTGCCAGCAGCCAAGGGACAGGGGGCGTTGATGAGCAGTACTTC
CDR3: CASSQGTGGVDEQYF

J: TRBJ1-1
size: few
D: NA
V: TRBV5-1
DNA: TGCGCCAGCAGCTTGGCCCAGGCGTCGGAAGCTTTCTTT
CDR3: CASSLAQASEAFF

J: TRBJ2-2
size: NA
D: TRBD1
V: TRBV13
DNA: TGTGCCAGCAGCTTATGGGTAACAGGGGGTCCCGGGGAGCTGTTTTTT
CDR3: CASSLWVTGGPGELFF

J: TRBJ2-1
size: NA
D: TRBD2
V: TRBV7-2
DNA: TGTGCCAGCAGACCGTCCTCTAGCGGGGGTATGTGGAGTGAGCAGTTCTTC
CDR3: CASRPSSSGGMWSEQFF

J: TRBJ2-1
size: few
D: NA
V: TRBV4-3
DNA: TGCGCCAGCAGCCCATGGGTAGGGAACTACAATGAGCAGTTCTTC
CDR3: CASSPWVGNYNEQFF

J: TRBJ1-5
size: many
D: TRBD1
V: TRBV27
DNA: TGTGCCAGCAGTTTATCAGGGACAGGGATTCAGCCCCAGCATTTT
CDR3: CASSLSGTGIQPQHF

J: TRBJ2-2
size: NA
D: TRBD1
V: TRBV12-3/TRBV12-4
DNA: TGTGCCAGCAGTTTCAGGGGGCAGGACGGGGAGCTGTTTTTT
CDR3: CASSFRGQDGELFF

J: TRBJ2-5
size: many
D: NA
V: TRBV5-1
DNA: TGCGCCAGCAGCTTGGTACAGGGACGGGGACAAGAGACCCAGTACTTC
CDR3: CASSLVQGRGQETQYF

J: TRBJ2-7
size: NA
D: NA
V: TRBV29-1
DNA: TGCAGCGTTGAGGGTGGGAACTTC
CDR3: CSVEGGNF

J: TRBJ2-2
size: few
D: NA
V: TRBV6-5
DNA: TGTGCCAGCAGTTACTCGAGTCGGGGCGGGGAGCTGTTTTTT
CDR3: CASSYSSRGGELFF

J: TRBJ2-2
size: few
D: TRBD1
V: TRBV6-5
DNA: TGTGCCAGCAGGGGTAGACAGGGCGCGAACACCGGGGAGCTGTTTTTT
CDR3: CASRGRQGANTGELFF

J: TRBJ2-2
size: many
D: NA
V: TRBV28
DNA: TGTGCCAGCAGTCTGAAACTGCTCAGACGGGGCTCGAACACCGGGGAGCTGTTTTTT
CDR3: CASSLKLLRRGSNTGELFF

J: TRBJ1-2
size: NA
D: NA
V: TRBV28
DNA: TGTGCCTCCCGGGGGGGCTTAGGCTATGGCTACACCTTC
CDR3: CASRGGLGYGYTF

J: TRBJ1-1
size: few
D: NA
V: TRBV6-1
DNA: TGTGCCAGCAGTGAAATAGGGACGGGTAATGAAGCTTTCTTT
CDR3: CASSEIGTGNEAFF

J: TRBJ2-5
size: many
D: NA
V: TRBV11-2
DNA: TGTGCCGCCGGGGCGGCCAGCCAAGAGACCCAGTACTTC
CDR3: CAAGAASQETQYF

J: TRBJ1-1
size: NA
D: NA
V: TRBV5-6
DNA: TGTGCCAGCAGCTTAGGGGACCCGAACACTGAAGCTTTCTTT
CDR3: CASSLGDPNTEAFF

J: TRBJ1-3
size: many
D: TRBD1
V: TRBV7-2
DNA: TGTGCCAGCAGCTTAGAGGGACAGGGCCCATTCTCTGGAAACACCATATATTTT
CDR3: CASSLEGQGPFSGNTIYF

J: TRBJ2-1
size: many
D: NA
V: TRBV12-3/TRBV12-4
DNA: TGTGCCAGCAGTTTAAGCTCTGTTAATGAGCAGTTCTTC
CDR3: CASSLSSVNEQFF

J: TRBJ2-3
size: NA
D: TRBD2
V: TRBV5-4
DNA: TGTGCCAGCAGACCCGGGACTAGCGGCACAGATACGCAGTATTTT
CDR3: CASRPGTSGTDTQYF

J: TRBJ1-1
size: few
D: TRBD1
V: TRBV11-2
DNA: TGTGCCAGCAGCTCCCCAGGGGACAGGGGAAGGAACACTGAAGCTTTCTTT
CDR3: CASSSPGDRGRNTEAFF

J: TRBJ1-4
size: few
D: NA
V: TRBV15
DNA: TGTGCCACCAGCAGAGATGAGAAGGGGAAGGTAAAACTGTTTTTT
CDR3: CATSRDEKGKVKLFF

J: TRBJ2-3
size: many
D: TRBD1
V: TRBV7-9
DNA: TGTGCCAGCAGCTCCCGTATAATTAGGACAGGGGAGGGTACAGATACGCAGTATTTT
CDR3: CASSSRIIRTGEGTDTQYF

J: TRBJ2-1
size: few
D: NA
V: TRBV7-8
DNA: TGTGCCAGCAGCTTAGTCAGGGGCCAGTACAATGAGCAGTTCTTC
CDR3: CASSLVRGQYNEQFF